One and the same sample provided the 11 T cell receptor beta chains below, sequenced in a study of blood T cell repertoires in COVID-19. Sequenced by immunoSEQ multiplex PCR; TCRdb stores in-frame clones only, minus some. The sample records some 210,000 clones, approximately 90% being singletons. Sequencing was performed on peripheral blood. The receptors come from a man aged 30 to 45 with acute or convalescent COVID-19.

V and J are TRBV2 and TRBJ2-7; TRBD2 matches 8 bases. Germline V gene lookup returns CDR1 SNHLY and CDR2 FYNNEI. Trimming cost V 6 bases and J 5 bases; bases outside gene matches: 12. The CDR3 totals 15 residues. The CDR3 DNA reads TGTGCCAGCAGACTACTAGCGGAGTCCCCCCACGAGCAGTACTTC. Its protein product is CASRLLAESPHEQYF.

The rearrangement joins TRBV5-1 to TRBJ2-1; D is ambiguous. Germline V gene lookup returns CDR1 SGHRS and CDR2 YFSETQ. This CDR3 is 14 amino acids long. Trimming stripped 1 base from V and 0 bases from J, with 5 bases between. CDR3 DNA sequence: TGCGCCAGCAGCTTGCCTAGCTCCTACAATGAGCAGTTCTTC. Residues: CASSLPSSYNEQFF.

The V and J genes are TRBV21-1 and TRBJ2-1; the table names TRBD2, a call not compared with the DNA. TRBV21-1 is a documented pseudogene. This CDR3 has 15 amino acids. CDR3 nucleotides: TGTGCCAGCAGCCAAGGGGGGACTAGTAAAAATGAGCAGTTCTTC. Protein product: CASSQGGTSKNEQFF.

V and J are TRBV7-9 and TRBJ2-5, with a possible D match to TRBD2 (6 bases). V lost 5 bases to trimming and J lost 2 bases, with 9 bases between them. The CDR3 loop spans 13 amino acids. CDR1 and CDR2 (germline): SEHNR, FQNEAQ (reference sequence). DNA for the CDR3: TGTGCCAGCAGCGTGGACTATCAAGAGACCCAGTACTTC. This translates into CASSVDYQETQYF. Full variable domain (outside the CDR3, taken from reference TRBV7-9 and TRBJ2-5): DTGVSQNPRHKITKRGQNVTFRCDPISEHNRLYWYRQTLGQGPEFLTYFQNEAQLEKSRLLSDRFSAERPKGSFSTLEIQRTEQGDSAMYLCASSVDYQETQYFGPGTRLLVL.

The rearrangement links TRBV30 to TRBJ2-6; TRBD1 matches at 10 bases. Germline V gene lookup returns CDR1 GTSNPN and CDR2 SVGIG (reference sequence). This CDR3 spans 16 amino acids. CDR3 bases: TGTGCGATTGACAGGGGGCGAACCTCTGGGGCCAACGTCCTGACTTTC. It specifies CAIDRGRTSGANVLTF.

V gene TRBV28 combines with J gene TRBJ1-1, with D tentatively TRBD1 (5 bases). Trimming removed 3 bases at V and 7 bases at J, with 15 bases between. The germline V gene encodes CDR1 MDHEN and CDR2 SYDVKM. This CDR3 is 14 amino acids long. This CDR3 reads CASSFPGRGGEAFF. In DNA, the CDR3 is TGTGCCAGCAGTTTTCCAGGGAGGGGTGGTGAAGCTTTCTTT.

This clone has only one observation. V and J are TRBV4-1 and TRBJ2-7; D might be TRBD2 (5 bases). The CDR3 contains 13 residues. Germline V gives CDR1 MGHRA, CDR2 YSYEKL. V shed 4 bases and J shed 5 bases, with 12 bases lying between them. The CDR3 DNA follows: TGCGCCAGCAGCCGAGGCCCGAGGGACGAGCAGTACTTC. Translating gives CASSRGPRDEQYF.

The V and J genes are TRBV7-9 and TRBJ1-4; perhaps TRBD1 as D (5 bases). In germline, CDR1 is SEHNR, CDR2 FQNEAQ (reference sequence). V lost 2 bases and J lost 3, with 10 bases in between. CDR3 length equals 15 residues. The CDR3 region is CASSLRGSANEKLFF. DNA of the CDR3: TGTGCCAGCAGCTTAAGGGGTTCTGCTAATGAAAAACTGTTTTTT.

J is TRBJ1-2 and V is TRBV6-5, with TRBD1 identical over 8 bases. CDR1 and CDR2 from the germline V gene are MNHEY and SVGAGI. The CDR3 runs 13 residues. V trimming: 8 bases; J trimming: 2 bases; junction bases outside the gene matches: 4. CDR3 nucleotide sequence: TGTGCCAGCTCACAGGGGGGCAACTATGGCTACACCTTC. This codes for CASSQGGNYGYTF.

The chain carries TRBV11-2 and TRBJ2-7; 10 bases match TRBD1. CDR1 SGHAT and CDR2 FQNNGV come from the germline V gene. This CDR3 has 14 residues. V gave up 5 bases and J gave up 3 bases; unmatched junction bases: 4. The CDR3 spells CASSPGQGIYEQYF. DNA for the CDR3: TGTGCCAGCAGCCCGGGACAGGGGATCTACGAGCAGTACTTC.

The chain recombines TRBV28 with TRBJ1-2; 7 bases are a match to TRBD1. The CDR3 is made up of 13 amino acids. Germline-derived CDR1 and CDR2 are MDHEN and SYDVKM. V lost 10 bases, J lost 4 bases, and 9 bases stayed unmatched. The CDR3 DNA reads TGTGCCACCACTCCGGGACAGCCCTATGGCTACACCTTC. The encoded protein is CATTPGQPYGYTF.